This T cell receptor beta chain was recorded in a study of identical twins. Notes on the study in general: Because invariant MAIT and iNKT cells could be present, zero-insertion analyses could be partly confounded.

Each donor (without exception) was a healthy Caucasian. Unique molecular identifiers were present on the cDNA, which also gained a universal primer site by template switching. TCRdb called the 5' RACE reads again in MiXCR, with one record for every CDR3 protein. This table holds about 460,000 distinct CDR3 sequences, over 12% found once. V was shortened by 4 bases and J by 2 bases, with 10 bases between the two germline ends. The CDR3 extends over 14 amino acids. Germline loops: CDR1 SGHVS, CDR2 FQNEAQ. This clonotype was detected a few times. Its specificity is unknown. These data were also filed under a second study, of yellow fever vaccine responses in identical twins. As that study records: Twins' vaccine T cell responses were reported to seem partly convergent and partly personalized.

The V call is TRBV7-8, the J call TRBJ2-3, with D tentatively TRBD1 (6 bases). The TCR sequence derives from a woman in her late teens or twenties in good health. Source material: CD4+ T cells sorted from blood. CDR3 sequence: CASSSDRNTDTQYF. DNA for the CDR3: TGTGCCAGCAGCTCTGACAGGAACACAGATACGCAGTATTTT.